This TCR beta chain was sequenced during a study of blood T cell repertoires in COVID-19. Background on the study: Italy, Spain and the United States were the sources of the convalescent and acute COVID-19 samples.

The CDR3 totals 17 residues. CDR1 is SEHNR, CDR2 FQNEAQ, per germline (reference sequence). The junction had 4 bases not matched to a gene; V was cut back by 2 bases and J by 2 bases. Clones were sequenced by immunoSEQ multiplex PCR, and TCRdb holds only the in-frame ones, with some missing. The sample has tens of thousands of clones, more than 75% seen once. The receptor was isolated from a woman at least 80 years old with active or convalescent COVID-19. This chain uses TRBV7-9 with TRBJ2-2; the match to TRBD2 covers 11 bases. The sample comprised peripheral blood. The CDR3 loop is CASSLYRLAGNTGELFF. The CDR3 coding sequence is TGTGCCAGCAGCTTATATCGACTAGCGGGAAACACCGGGGAGCTGTTTTTT.